The clone carrying this TCR beta chain is termed medium-sized. The antigen remains unidentified. About 500 ng RNA was reverse transcribed with alpha and beta constant-region primers. Alpha and beta chain libraries were made separately by chain-specific third strand synthesis with multiplexing indices. TCRdb re-derived calls from the 5' RACE reads in MiXCR, one entry per CDR3 protein. The table includes roughly 13,000 distinct CDR3 sequences, under 13% detected once. The sample belongs to a study of HIV-infected patients and healthy controls. Whole blood was used without fractionation, so all unsorted peripheral T cells were included. Overall study findings and caveats: MAIT alpha-chain CDR3s were frequent in healthy controls, depleted in HIV+.

V was cut by 4 bases and J by 4 bases, with 14 bases left in between. Looked up from germline, CDR1 is SGDLS and CDR2 is YYNGEE. This CDR3 spans 15 amino acids. The V call is TRBV9, the J call TRBJ1-4; no firm D call. Sequencing was performed on blood. This TCR derives from an adult in good health. The CDR3 loop is CASSRRPGRNEKLFF. The CDR3 DNA is TGTGCCAGCAGCAGGCGGCCTGGGCGTAATGAAAAACTGTTTTTT.